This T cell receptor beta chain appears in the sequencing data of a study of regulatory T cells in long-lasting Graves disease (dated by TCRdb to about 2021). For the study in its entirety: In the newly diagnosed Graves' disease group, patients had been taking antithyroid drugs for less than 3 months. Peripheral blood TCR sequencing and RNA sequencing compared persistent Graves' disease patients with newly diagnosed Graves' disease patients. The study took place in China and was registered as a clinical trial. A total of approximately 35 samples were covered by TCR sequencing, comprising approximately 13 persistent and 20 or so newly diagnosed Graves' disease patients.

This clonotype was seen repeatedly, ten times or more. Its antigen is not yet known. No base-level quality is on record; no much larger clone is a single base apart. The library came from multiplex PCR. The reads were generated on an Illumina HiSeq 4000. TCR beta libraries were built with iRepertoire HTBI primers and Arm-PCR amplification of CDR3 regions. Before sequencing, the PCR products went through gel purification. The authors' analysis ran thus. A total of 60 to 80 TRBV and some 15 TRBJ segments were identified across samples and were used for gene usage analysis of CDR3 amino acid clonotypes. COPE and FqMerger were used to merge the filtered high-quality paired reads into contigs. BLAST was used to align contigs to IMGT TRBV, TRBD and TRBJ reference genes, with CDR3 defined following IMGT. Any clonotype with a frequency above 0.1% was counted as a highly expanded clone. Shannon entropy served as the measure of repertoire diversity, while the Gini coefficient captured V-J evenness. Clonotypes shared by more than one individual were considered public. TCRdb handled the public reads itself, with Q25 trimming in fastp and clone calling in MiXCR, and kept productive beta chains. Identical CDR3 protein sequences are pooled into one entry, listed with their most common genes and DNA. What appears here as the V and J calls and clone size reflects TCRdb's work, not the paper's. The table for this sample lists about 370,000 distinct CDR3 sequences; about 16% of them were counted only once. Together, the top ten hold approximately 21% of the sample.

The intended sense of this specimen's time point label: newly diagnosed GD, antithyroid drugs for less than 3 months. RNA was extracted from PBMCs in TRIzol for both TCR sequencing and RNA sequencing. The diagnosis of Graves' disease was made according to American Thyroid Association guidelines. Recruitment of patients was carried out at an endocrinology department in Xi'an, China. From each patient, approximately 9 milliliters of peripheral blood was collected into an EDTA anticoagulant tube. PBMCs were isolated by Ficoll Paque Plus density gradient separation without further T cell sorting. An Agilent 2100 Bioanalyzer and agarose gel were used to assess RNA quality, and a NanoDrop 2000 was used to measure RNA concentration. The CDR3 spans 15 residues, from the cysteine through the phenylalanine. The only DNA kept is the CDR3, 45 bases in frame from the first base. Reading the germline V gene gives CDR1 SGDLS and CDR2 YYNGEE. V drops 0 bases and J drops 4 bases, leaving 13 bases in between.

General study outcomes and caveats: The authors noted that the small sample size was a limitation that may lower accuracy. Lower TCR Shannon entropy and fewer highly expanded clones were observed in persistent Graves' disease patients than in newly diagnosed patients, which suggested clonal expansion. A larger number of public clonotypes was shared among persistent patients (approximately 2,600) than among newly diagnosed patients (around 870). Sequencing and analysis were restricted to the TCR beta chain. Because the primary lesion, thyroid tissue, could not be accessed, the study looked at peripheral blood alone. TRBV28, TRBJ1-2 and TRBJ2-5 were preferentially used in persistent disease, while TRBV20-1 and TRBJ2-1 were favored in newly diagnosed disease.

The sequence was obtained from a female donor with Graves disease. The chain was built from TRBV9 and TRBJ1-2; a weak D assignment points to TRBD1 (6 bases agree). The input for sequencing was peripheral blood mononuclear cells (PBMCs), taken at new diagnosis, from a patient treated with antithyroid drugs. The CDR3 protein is CASSVEGHPGYGYTF. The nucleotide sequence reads TGTGCCAGCAGCGTAGAGGGACACCCTGGCTATGGCTACACCTTC.